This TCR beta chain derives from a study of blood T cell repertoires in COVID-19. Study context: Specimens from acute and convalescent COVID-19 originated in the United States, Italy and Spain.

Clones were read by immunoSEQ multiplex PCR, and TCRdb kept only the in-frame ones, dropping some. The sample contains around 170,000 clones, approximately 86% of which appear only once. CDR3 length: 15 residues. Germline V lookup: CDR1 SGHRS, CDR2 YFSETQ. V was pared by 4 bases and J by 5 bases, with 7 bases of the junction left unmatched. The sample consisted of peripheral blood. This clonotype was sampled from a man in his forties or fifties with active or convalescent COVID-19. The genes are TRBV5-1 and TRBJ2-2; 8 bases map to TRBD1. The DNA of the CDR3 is TGCGCCAGCAGCCTATCGACAGGGGAAACCGGGGAGCTGTTTTTT. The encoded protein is CASSLSTGETGELFF.